Below, 22 T cell receptor beta chains from the same sample are listed, as sequenced in a study of beta chain features in type 1 diabetes. What was sequenced were expressed TCRB transcripts, since all of the isolated RNA had been reverse transcribed. The repertoire was sequenced with immunoSEQ multiplex PCR; TCRdb's copy has only in-frame clones and lacks some. The table includes 200,000 to 250,000 clones, roughly 11% detected once. Sequenced input: central memory CD4+ T cells from blood. These receptors were taken from a man younger than 35 in good health.

The chain uses TRBV5-5 and TRBJ2-7; no clear D. V lost 6 bases to trimming and J lost 2 bases, with 12 bases between them. Per germline, CDR1 SGHKS and CDR2 YYEKEE (reference sequence). The length of the CDR3 is 13 residues. The CDR3 region has the DNA TGTGCCAGCACACTAACTCCCACCTACGAGCAGTACTTC. It specifies CASTLTPTYEQYF.

The chain combines TRBV5-1 with TRBJ2-2; D not certain. The CDR3 extends over 14 amino acids. The germline V gene encodes CDR1 SGHRS and CDR2 YFSETQ. V was clipped by 4 bases and J by 8 bases, with 15 bases between them. The CDR3 sequence: CASSAGSPIGELFF. The CDR3 bases are TGCGCCAGCAGCGCCGGTTCTCCCATAGGGGAGCTGTTTTTT.

A few counts support this clone. The gene calls are TRBV4-1 and TRBJ2-5, with 11 nucleotides matching TRBD1. Trimming removed 4 bases from V and 4 bases from J; junction bases left unmatched: 8. Germline CDR1 is MGHRA and CDR2 is YSYEKL. The CDR3 covers 16 residues. CDR3 DNA sequence: TGCGCCAGCAGCCTAGTCCGGACAGGGGGCTTAGAGACCCAGTACTTC. It translates to CASSLVRTGGLETQYF.

This clone was observed a handful of times. CDR3 DNA: TGCAGCGGCATGGACAGCTATGGCTACACCTTC. Translated, it gives CSGMDSYGYTF. The chain uses TRBV29-1 and TRBJ1-2; a possible D gene is TRBD1 (6 bases). V was clipped by 7 bases and J by 4 bases, with 10 bases between them. Germline lookup yields CDR1 SQVTM and CDR2 ANQGSEA. The CDR3 length is 11 residues.

The rearrangement joins TRBV7-2 to TRBJ2-7; TRBD2 aligns across 9 bases. Germline-derived CDR1 and CDR2 are SGHTA and FQGNSA. The ends lost 6 bases at V and 7 bases at J; junction bases unmatched: 4. There are 12 residues in the CDR3. The chain's CDR3 is CASSTREGEQYF. The CDR3 DNA reads as TGTGCCAGCAGTACGCGGGAGGGAGAGCAGTACTTC.

This clone turned up a few times. The genes are TRBV7-9 and TRBJ2-1; TRBD2 matches at 12 bases. The germline gives CDR1 SEHNR, CDR2 FQNEAQ (reference sequence). The CDR3 length is 15 residues. The V segment lost 5 bases and the J segment 8 bases; nucleotides outside the gene matches: 7. The CDR3 sequence is CASSRGLAGYHEQFF. The CDR3 DNA reads TGTGCCAGCAGCCGTGGACTAGCGGGATACCATGAGCAGTTCTTC.

This chain connects TRBV30 to TRBJ2-3, with 11 bases identical to TRBD2. The junction had 9 bases not matched to a gene; V was cut back by 2 bases and J by 8 bases. CDR1 GTSNPN and CDR2 SVGIG come from the germline V gene (reference sequence). The CDR3 is 15 amino acids. CDR3 sequence: CAWSSLAGGGVTQYF. The CDR3 coding sequence is TGTGCCTGGAGTTCCCTAGCGGGAGGAGGGGTTACGCAGTATTTT.

V usage is TRBV4-3 and J usage is TRBJ1-4; D remains unclear. V lost 0 bases, J lost 5 bases, and 16 bases lay in between. CDR3 size: 17 residues. CDR1 LGHNA and CDR2 YSLEER come from the germline V gene. The CDR3 loop is CASSQESIAGLNEKLFF. The DNA for the CDR3 is TGCGCCAGCAGCCAAGAAAGTATCGCGGGATTGAATGAAAAACTGTTTTTT.

The rearrangement joins TRBV29-1 to TRBJ1-4; D unclear. The CDR3 is made up of 12 amino acids. Germline V CDR1 and CDR2: SQVTM, ANQGSEA. V was pared by 6 bases and J by 8 bases, with 13 bases between. The CDR3 sequence: CSVSSGSEKLFF. The CDR3 DNA is TGCAGCGTATCCAGTGGGAGCGAAAAACTGTTTTTT.

This clone has just a few counts. This sequence joins TRBV19 and TRBJ1-5; 9 nucleotides line up with TRBD1. Germline lookup yields CDR1 LNHDA and CDR2 SQIVND (reference sequence). Losses at the gene ends were 5 bases for V and 4 bases for J; bases not matched to a gene: 3. This CDR3 has 14 amino acids. The CDR3 nucleotides read TGTGCCAGTAGTTGGACAGGGGATAATCAGCCCCAGCATTTT. Amino acids: CASSWTGDNQPQHF.

The sample holds a few counts of this clone. The V and J genes are TRBV10-3 and TRBJ2-1; a weak D match, TRBD2 (5 bases). Trimming left V 4 bases short and J 5 bases short, with 12 bases between. The germline V gene has CDR1 ENHRY and CDR2 SYGVKD. CDR3 length: 14 amino acids. The chain's CDR3 is CAISVLREDNEQFF. The CDR3, as DNA: TGTGCCATCAGTGTTCTCCGGGAAGACAATGAGCAGTTCTTC.

This clone has a handful of counts. The chain couples TRBV5-6 to TRBJ2-1, with 7 bases matching TRBD1. The germline V gene encodes CDR1 SGHDT and CDR2 YYEEEE. The CDR3 covers 11 residues. With 4 bases clipped from V and 16 bases from J, the junction kept 8 bases outside the gene matches. CDR3 protein: CASSLSGTVFF. CDR3 bases: TGTGCCAGCAGCCTATCCGGGACAGTATTCTTC. Looking up the rest from reference TRBV5-6 and TRBJ2-1 gives the full variable domain: DAGVTQSPTHLIKTRGQQVTLRCSPKSGHDTVSWYQQALGQGPQFIFQYYEEEERQRGNFPDRFSGHQFPNYSSELNVNALLLGDSALYLCASSLSGTVFFGPGTRLTVL.

The genes are TRBV10-3 and TRBJ2-3; TRBD1 is a possible D gene (5 bases). Trimming removed 10 bases from V and 3 bases from J, with 14 bases in between. The CDR3 spans 13 residues. CDR1 and CDR2 from the germline V gene are ENHRY and SYGVKD. CDR3 nucleotides: TGTGCCAGCAGGGCTCCTGGGACAGATACGCAGTATTTT. Encoded protein: CASRAPGTDTQYF.

Worth noting for this clone: This may be a read error: a much more frequent sequence differs by one nucleotide. V and J are TRBV29-1 and TRBJ2-4; D is undetermined. This CDR3 region has 14 residues. V was shortened by 7 bases and J by 5 bases, with 18 bases between the two germline ends. Per the germline V gene, CDR1 is SQVTM and CDR2 is ANQGSEA. CDR3 residues: CSATTQPGENIQYF. The CDR3 DNA sequence: TGCAGCGCCACCACGCAGCCGGGCGAAAACATTCAGTACTTC.

This clone was detected many times. CDR3 residues: CAISEQNTEAFF. The CDR3 DNA follows: TGTGCCATCAGTGAGCAGAACACTGAAGCTTTCTTT. V usage is TRBV10-3 and J usage is TRBJ1-1; D is ambiguous. Germline V CDR1 and CDR2: ENHRY, SYGVKD. The CDR3 spans 12 residues. V was clipped by 2 bases and J by 1 base, with 2 bases between them.

The chain employs TRBV7-2 and TRBJ2-2; the D is unclear. The CDR3 loop spans 13 amino acids. Looked up from germline, CDR1 is SGHTA and CDR2 is FQGNSA. V was shortened by 2 bases and J by 5 bases, with 6 bases between the two germline ends. The CDR3 sequence is CASSLSRTGELFF. The DNA of the CDR3 is TGTGCCAGCAGCTTAAGTCGGACCGGGGAGCTGTTTTTT.

This clone occurred a few times. V and J are TRBV30 and TRBJ2-5; D may be TRBD2 (5 bases). The CDR3 is 12 amino acids. Germline loops: CDR1 GTSNPN, CDR2 SVGIG (reference sequence). Trimming shortened V by 0 bases and J by 7 bases, and 9 bases separated the two germline ends. CDR3 coding DNA: TGTGCCTGGAGTGTATCCCGGGGGACCCAGTACTTC. Protein sequence: CAWSVSRGTQYF.

In this sample, this clone turned up a few times. The rearrangement uses TRBV29-1 and TRBJ2-7, with 8 positions matching TRBD1. Losses at the gene ends were 7 bases for V and 3 bases for J; bases not matched to a gene: 8. From germline, CDR1 is SQVTM and CDR2 ANQGSEA. This CDR3 has 13 residues. The CDR3 region is CSGSTGASYEQYF. The CDR3 DNA is TGCAGCGGTTCGACAGGGGCTAGCTACGAGCAGTACTTC.

A few counts support this clone. This sequence joins TRBV10-3 and TRBJ2-7; D is uncertain. Trimming shortened V by 10 bases and J by 2 bases, and 15 bases separated the two germline ends. Germline V gives CDR1 ENHRY, CDR2 SYGVKD. This CDR3 has 13 amino acids. CDR3 sequence reads: CASIGDSPYEQYF. CDR3 nucleotide sequence: TGTGCCAGCATAGGAGACTCCCCCTACGAGCAGTACTTC.

This clone was seen more than once but under ten times. The chain couples TRBV7-2 to TRBJ2-7; 10 nucleotides line up with TRBD1. After removal of 5 bases from V and 5 bases from J, the junction contained 6 bases not matched to a gene. Germline V gene sequence: CDR1 SGHTA, CDR2 FQGNSA. This CDR3 is 14 amino acids long. This CDR3 is CASSRDRGFNEQYF. The DNA of the CDR3 is TGTGCCAGCAGCCGGGACAGGGGATTCAACGAGCAGTACTTC. Supplemented by reference TRBV7-2 and TRBJ2-7, the full variable domain reads GAGVSQSPSNKVTEKGKDVELRCDPISGHTALYWYRQSLGQGLEFLIYFQGNSAPDKSGLPSDRFSAERTGGSVSTLTIQRTQQEDSAVYLCASSRDRGFNEQYFGPGTRLTVT.

The V and J genes are TRBV27 and TRBJ2-1; D is unclear. CDR1 is MNHEY and CDR2 is SMNVEV in the germline V gene (reference sequence). V was cut by 0 bases and J by 5 bases, with 17 bases left in between. The CDR3 covers 17 residues. In nucleotides, the CDR3 is TGTGCCAGCAGTTTATCGACGCTCCCTGGATCACACAATGAGCAGTTCTTC. Translation gives CASSLSTLPGSHNEQFF.

This clone turned up a few times. The chain couples TRBV9 to TRBJ2-1; the match to TRBD2 covers 11 bases. The CDR3 loop spans 19 amino acids. The junction had 15 bases not matched to a gene; V was cut back by 1 base and J by 6 bases. The germline V gene has CDR1 SGDLS and CDR2 YYNGEE. CDR3: CASSVNPLPRTSGFNEQFF. CDR3 sequence (DNA): TGTGCCAGCAGCGTAAATCCCCTTCCAAGGACTAGCGGGTTCAATGAGCAGTTCTTC.